This TCR beta chain was sequenced during a study of CD8 T cells in ankylosing spondylitis (dated by TCRdb to about 2017). Looking at the study overall: To find TCR variants linked to disease, the study profiled T cell receptor beta repertoires in ankylosing spondylitis patients and healthy donors. Peripheral blood was sampled, and synovial fluid was additionally collected from ankylosing spondylitis patients. The full study cohort was made up of approximately 27 ankylosing spondylitis patients and approximately 100 healthy donors. Overall study results and their limits: A TCR beta motif of about eight highly homologous amino acid variants appeared characteristic of blood from ankylosing spondylitis patients. The disease-linked clones were reported as significantly enriched in matched synovial fluid samples from ankylosing spondylitis patients. The disease-linked clones had a CD8+ phenotype and were found at relatively low frequencies in peripheral blood. Some of the motif variants had been reported before in the synovial fluid and blood of reactive arthritis patients, a finding that suggests common disease-initiation mechanisms.

Sequencer: Illumina HiSeq 2500. TCR beta libraries were prepared by quantitative 5'-RACE with molecular barcodes. As for the authors' bioinformatics: A new computational method based on a probabilistic model of VDJ rearrangement was used to identify disease-linked TCR variants. TCRdb redid the processing of the public reads, applying fastp at Q25 and MiXCR, and retained in-frame beta chains. One record per CDR3 amino acid sequence lists the most common genes and DNA. TCRdb assigned the V and J calls; the authors' analysis was not used. The sample table records about 140,000 distinct CDR3 sequences; roughly 30% of these occur just once. The ten largest clones capture 6% of the sample. This clonotype was seen ten or more times. Its antigen has not been determined. One base away there is no much larger clone; base qualities are not given. CDR1 and CDR2 are drawn from the germline V gene: MNHEY, SVGEGT. CDR3 length: 14 amino acids, cysteine to phenylalanine. Only CDR3 DNA remains: 42 bases, in frame from the first base. V is clipped by 2 bases and J by 6 bases, and the sequence between their germline boundaries is 12 bases long.

Synovial fluid samples were matched to blood samples from the same ankylosing spondylitis patients. The sequence links TRBV6-2 or TRBV6-3 to TRBJ2-3; the D match is possibly TRBD1 or TRBD2, with 5 bases aligned in each. This TCR was recovered from a male donor with ankylosing spondylitis. Material: synovial fluid, either unsorted or a sorted T cell fraction (not recorded which). The CDR3 region: CASSYEGQWDTQYF. The bases read TGTGCCAGCAGTTACGAGGGGCAATGGGATACGCAGTATTTT.